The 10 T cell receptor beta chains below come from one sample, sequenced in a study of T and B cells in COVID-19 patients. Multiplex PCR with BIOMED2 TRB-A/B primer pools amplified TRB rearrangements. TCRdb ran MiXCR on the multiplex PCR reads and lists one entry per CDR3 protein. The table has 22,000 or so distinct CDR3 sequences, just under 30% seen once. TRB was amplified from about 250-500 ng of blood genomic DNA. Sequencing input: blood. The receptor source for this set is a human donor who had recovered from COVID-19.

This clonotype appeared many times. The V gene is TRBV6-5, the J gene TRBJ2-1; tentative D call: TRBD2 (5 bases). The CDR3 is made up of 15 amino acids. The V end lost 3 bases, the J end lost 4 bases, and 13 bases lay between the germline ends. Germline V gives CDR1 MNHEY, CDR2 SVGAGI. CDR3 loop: CASSYSARGYNEQFF. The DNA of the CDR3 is TGTGCCAGCAGTTATTCGGCCCGAGGGTACAATGAGCAGTTCTTC.

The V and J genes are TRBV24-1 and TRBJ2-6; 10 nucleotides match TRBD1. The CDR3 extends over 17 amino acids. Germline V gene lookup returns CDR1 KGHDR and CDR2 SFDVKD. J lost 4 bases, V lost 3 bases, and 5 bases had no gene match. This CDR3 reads CATSDGGTGAGANVLTF. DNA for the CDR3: TGTGCCACCAGTGATGGCGGGACAGGGGCAGGGGCCAACGTCCTGACTTTC.

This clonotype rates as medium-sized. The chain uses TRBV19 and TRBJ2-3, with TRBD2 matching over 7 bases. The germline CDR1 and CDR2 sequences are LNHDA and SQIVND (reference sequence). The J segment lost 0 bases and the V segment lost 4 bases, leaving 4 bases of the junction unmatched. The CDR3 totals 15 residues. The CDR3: CASSSPSGSTDTQYF. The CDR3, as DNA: TGTGCCAGTAGTAGTCCTAGCGGAAGCACAGATACGCAGTATTTT. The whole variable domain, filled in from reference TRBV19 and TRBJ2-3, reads DGGITQSPKYLFRKEGQNVTLSCEQNLNHDAMYWYRQDPGQGLRLIYYSQIVNDFQKGDIAEGYSVSREKKESFPLTVTSAQKNPTAFYLCASSSPSGSTDTQYFGPGTRLTVL.

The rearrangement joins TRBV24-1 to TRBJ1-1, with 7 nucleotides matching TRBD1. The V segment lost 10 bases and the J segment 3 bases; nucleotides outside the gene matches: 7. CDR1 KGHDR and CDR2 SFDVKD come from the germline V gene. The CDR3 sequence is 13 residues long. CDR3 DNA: TGTGCCACGGACAGGTCTTTTTACACTGAAGCTTTCTTT. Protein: CATDRSFYTEAFF.

This CDR3 reads CASSSYDRESEKLFF. In nucleotides, the CDR3 is TGTGCCAGCAGTTCGTACGACAGGGAGAGCGAAAAACTGTTTTTT. The rearrangement joins TRBV6-5 to TRBJ1-4; 7 bases are a match to TRBD1. J gave up 8 bases and V 4 bases, and 10 bases lay outside the gene matches. This CDR3 is built from 15 residues. Per germline, CDR1 MNHEY and CDR2 SVGAGI.

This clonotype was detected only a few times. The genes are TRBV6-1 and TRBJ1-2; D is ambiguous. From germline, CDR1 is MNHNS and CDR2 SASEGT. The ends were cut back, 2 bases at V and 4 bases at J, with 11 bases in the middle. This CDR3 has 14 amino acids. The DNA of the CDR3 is TGTGCCAGCAGTGAATCGCGGGGATCCTATGGCTACACCTTC. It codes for CASSESRGSYGYTF.

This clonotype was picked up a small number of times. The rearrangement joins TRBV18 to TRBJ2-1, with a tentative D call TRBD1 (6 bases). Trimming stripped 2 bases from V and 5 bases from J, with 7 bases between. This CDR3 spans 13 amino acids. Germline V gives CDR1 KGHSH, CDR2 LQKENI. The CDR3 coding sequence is TGTGCCAGCTCACCATGGACAGACAATGAGCAGTTCTTC. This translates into CASSPWTDNEQFF. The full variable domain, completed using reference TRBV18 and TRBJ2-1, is NAGVMQNPRHLVRRRGQEARLRCSPMKGHSHVYWYRQLPEEGLKFMVYLQKENIIDESGMPKERFSAEFPKEGPSILRIQQVVRGDSAAYFCASSPWTDNEQFFGPGTRLTVL.

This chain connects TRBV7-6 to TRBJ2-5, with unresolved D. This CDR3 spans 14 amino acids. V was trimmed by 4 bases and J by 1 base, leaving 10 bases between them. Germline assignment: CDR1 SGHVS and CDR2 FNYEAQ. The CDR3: CASSSQRLQETQYF. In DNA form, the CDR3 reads TGTGCCAGCAGCTCTCAGAGGCTCCAAGAGACCCAGTACTTC. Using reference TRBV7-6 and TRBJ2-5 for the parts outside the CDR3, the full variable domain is GAGVSQSPRYKVTKRGQDVALRCDPISGHVSLYWYRQALGQGPEFLTYFNYEAQQDKSGLPNDRFSAERPEGSISTLTIQRTEQRDSAMYRCASSSQRLQETQYFGPGTRLLVL.

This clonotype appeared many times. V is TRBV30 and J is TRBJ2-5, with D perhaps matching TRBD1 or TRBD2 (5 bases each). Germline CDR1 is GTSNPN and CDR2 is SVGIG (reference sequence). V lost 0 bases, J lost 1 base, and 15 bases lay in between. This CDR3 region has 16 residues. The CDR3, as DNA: TGTGCCTGGAGTGTCGGGTTGATGGGGGTCCAAGAGACCCAGTACTTC. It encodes CAWSVGLMGVQETQYF.

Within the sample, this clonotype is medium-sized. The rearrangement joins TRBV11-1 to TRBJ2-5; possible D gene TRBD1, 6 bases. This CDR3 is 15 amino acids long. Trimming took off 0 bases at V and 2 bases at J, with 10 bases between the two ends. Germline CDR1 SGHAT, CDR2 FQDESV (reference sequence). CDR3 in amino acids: CASSLAGHGQETQYF. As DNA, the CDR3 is TGTGCCAGCAGCTTAGCGGGACATGGGCAAGAGACCCAGTACTTC.